This is a list of T cell receptor beta chains from one sample in a study of neurological immune-mediated disorders. In TCRdb, the 5' RACE reads were re-called with MiXCR into one record per CDR3 protein. The data show about 84,000 distinct CDR3 sequences, under 4.5% seen once. What was sequenced was PBMCs. The receptors were sampled from a woman aged 60-75 years with multiple sclerosis. The CDR3 runs from the conserved cysteine through the conserved F or W. The order of the fields is J gene, clone size, V gene, D gene, CDR3 DNA, CDR3 protein. A D gene is named only where the DNA matches it firmly. Clone sizes are given selectively: once, few, many, or a class where the clone is expanded.

>TRBJ2-7|many|TRBV29-1|TRBD2
TGCAGCGTTGTACCAGCGGGGGGGCGCGAGCAGTACTTC
CSVVPAGGREQYF
>TRBJ2-3|many|TRBV7-7|NA
TGTGCTAGCAGCTTTCAGGCCGCGGATACGCAGTATTTT
CASSFQAADTQYF
>TRBJ2-1|many|TRBV9|NA
TGTGCCAGCAGCGTAGAGGCAGCCTACAATGAGCAGTTCTTC
CASSVEAAYNEQFF
>TRBJ1-3|NA|TRBV18|NA
TGTGCCAGCTCAGACAGGACCTTGGGCACCATATATTTT
CASSDRTLGTIYF
>TRBJ2-1|many|TRBV6-6|TRBD2
TGTGCCAGCGATCGGGAGGGGGGGCCCTACAATGAGCAGTTCTTC
CASDREGGPYNEQFF
>TRBJ2-1|many|TRBV29-1|TRBD1
TGCAGCGTTGTCCGACAGGGAGATGAGCAGTTCTTC
CSVVRQGDEQFF
>TRBJ2-3|many|TRBV20-1|TRBD2
TGCAGTGCTAGTGTGGGACTAGCGTCAGATACGCAGTATTTT
CSASVGLASDTQYF
>TRBJ2-7|many|TRBV7-8|NA
TGTGCCAGCAGCTCCCACTCCTACGAGCAGTACTTC
CASSSHSYEQYF
>TRBJ1-1|many|TRBV6-5|NA
TGTGCCAGCAAGGGCGGGCGGGCTGAAGCTTTCTTT
CASKGGRAEAFF
>TRBJ1-2|many|TRBV5-1|NA
TGCGCCAGCAGCTTGGACGGGGGGCACGCTAACTATGGCTACACCTTC
CASSLDGGHANYGYTF
>TRBJ2-7|many|TRBV10-2|TRBD2
TGCGCCAGCAGTGTGTCTAGCGGGGGGGCTTACGAGCAGTACTTC
CASSVSSGGAYEQYF
>TRBJ1-6|many|TRBV12-3/TRBV12-4|NA
TGTGCCAGCAGCCCCGGTTATTTTGGGAATTCACCCCTCCACTTT
CASSPGYFGNSPLHF
>TRBJ2-6|many|TRBV20-1|TRBD2
TGCAGTGCCCGATCCACCTCGGGGGGGCTCGGGGCCAACGTCCTGACTTTC
CSARSTSGGLGANVLTF
>TRBJ2-1|many|TRBV5-1|NA
TGCGCCAGCGGGGGGGCGACAGGGGTATACAATGAGCAGTTCTTC
CASGGATGVYNEQFF
>TRBJ2-1|many|TRBV2|NA
TGTGCCAGCAGTGAAGACAGGTTAAAGGGGCAGTTCTTC
CASSEDRLKGQFF
>TRBJ2-7|many|TRBV7-6|NA
TGTGCCAGCAGCTTTCGACAGAACGAGCAGTACTTC
CASSFRQNEQYF
>TRBJ2-3|many|TRBV6-2/TRBV6-3|NA
TGTGCCAGCAGTCACCCCAGCGGGCAAAGCACAGATACGCAGTATTTT
CASSHPSGQSTDTQYF
>TRBJ2-1|many|TRBV15|TRBD2
TGTGCCACCAGCAGGGAAGGCCTACTAGCGGGGGGCCGCTTCTTC
CATSREGLLAGGRFF
>TRBJ2-2|NA|TRBV6-1|NA
TGTGCCAGCAGGGGAGACAGATCTATGAACACCGGGGAGCTGTTTTTT
CASRGDRSMNTGELFF
>TRBJ1-2|many|TRBV11-2|NA
TGTGCCAGCAGCTCGAACTCGGCCTATGGCTACACCTTC
CASSSNSAYGYTF
>TRBJ1-1|many|TRBV10-3|TRBD1
TGTGCCACTGGGGACAGTGGGTTGGTCACTGAAGCTTTCTTT
CATGDSGLVTEAFF
>TRBJ2-5|many|TRBV10-2|NA
TGCGCCAGCAGTGATGACGGGCTCTTCCAAGAGACCCAGTACTTC
CASSDDGLFQETQYF